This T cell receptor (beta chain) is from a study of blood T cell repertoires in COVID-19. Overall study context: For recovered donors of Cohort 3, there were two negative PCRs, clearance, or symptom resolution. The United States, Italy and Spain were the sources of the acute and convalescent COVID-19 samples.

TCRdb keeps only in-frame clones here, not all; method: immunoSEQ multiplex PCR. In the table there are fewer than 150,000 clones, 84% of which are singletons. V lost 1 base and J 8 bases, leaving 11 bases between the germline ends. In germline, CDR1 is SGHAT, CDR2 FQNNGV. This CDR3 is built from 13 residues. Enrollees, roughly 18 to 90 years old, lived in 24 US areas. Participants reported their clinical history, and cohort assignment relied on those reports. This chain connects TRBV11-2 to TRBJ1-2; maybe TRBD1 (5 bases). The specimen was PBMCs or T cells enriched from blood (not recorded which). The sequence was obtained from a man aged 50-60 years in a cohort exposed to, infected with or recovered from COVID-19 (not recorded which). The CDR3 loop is CASSLGQPNGYTF. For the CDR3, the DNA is TGTGCCAGCAGCTTAGGACAGCCTAACGGCTACACCTTC. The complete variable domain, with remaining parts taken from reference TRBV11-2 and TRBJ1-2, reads EAGVAQSPRYKIIEKRQSVAFWCNPISGHATLYWYQQILGQGPKLLIQFQNNGVVDDSQLPKDRFSAERLKGVDSTLKIQPAKLEDSAVYLCASSLGQPNGYTFGSGTRLTVV.